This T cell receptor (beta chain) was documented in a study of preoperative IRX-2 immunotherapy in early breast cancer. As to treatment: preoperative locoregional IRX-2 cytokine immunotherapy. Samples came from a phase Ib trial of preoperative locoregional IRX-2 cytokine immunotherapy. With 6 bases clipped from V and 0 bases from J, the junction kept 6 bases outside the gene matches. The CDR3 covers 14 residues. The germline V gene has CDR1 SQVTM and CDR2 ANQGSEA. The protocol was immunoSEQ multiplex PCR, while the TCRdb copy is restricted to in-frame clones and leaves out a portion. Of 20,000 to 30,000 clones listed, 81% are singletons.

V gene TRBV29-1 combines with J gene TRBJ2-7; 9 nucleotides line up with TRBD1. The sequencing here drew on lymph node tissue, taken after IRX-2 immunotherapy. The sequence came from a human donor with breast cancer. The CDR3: CSVRPGQGSYEQYF. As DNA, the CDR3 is TGCAGCGTAAGACCGGGACAGGGCTCCTACGAGCAGTACTTC.